This T cell receptor beta chain was obtained from a study of tumor-infiltrating lymphocytes in localized non-small cell lung cancer. Study details: Several tumor histologies, both smoking statuses, and some post-neoadjuvant chemotherapy samples were included. Tumor tissue and non-adjacent uninvolved lung came from each patient.

Germline loops: CDR1 SGHVS, CDR2 FQNEAQ. Trimming took 5 bases from V and 6 from J, leaving 16 bases between them. The CDR3 contains 14 residues. Study results and caveats: T-cell fraction did not differ between immunotypes IM1 and IM2. Each assay used a separate piece of the same tissue.

Only in-frame clones appear in the TCRdb table, and some are missing; sequencing was by immunoSEQ multiplex PCR. The sample includes 11,000 to 15,000 clones, around 70% of them seen just once. This clone has a handful of counts. Its antigen is as yet unknown. The receptor was isolated from a human donor with non-small cell lung cancer. The genes are TRBV7-8 and TRBJ1-1; D is uncertain. Material: uninvolved lung tissue not adjacent to the tumor. DNA of the CDR3: TGTGCCAGCAGCCCAAGACTGAGAAGAGCTGAAGCTTTCTTT. Translation gives CASSPRLRRAEAFF.